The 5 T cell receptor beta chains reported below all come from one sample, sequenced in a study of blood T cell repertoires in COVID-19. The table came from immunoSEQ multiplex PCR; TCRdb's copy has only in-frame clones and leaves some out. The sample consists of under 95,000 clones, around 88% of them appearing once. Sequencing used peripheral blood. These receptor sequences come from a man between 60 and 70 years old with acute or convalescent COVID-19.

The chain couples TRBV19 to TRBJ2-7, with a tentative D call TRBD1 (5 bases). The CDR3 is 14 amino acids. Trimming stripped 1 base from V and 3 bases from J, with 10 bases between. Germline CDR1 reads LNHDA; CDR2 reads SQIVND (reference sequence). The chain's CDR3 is CASSIVAGIYEQYF. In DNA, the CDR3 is TGTGCCAGTAGTATAGTCGCAGGGATCTACGAGCAGTACTTC.

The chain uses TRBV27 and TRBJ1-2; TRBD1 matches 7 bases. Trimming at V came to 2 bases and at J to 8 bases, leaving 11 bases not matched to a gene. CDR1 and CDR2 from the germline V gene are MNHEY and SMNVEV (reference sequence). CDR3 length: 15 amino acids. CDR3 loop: CASSLRETGSRGYTF. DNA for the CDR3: TGTGCCAGCAGTTTAAGGGAGACAGGGTCTCGGGGCTACACCTTC.

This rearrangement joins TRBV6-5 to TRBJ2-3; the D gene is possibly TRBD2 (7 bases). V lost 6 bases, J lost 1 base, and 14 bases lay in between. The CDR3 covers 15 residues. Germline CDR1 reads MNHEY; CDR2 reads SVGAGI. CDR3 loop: CASRGGGGGTDTQYF. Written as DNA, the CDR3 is TGTGCCAGCAGGGGAGGAGGGGGGGGCACAGATACGCAGTATTTT.

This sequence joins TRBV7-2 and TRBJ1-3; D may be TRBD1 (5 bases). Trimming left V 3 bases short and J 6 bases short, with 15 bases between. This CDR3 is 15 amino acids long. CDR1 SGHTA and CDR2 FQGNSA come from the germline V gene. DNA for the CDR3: TGTGCCAGCAGCTTGGCTAGACAGCCCGAAAACACCATATATTTT. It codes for CASSLARQPENTIYF.

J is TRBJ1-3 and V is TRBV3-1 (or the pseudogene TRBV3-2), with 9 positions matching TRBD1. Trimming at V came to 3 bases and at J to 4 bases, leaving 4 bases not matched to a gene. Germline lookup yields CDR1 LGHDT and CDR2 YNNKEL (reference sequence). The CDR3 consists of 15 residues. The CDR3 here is CASSHTGGSGNTIYF. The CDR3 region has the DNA TGTGCCAGCAGCCACACAGGGGGCTCAGGAAACACCATATATTTT.